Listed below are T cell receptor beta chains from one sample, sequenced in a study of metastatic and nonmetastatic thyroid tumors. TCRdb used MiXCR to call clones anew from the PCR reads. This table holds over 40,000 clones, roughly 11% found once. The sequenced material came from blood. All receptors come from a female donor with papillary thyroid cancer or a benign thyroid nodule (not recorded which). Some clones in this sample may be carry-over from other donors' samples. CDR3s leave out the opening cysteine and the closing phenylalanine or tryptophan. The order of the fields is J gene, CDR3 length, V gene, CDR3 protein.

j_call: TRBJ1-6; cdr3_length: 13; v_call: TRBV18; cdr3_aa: ASSPTADGNSPLH
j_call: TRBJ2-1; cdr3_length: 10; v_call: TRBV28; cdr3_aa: ASSLRGYEQF
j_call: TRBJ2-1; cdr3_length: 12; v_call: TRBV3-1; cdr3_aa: ASSQGYSYNEQF
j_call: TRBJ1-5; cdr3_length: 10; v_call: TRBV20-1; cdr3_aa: SASSHGHPQH
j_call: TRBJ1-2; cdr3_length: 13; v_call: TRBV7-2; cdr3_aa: ASSLARGGVYGYT
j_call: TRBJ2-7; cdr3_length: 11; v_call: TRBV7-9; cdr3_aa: ASSLVADYEQY
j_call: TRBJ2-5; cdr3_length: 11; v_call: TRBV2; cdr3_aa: ASSRGPGETQY
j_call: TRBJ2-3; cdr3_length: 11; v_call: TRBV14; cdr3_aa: ASSQNTGDTQY
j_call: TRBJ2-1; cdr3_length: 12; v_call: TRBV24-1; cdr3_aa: ATSTSGDYNEQF
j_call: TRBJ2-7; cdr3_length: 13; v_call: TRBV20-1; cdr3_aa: SAPGGASSSYEQY
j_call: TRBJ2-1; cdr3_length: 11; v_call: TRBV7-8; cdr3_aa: ASSSQSAYEQF
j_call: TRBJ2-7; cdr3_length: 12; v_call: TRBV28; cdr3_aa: ASRPYRGPYEQY
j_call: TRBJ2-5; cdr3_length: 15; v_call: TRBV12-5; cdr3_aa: ASGPQLGRGYRRTQY
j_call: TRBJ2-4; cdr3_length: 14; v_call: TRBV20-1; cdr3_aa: SARSPPTGSKNIQY
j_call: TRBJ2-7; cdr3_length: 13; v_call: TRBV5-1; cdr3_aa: AISGSGTGVGEQY
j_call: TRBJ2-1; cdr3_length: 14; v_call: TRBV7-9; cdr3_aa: ASSRTGTINYNEQF
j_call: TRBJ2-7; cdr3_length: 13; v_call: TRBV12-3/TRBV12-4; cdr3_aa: ASSLGGRPTGEQY
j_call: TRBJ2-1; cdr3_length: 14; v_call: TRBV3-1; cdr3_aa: ASSPGLAEAYNEQF